This T cell receptor (beta chain) was sequenced in a study of T cell repertoires in cytomegalovirus infection. Background on the study: From public TCR beta signatures came an indication of both CMV infection and matching HLA type. Study-wide points: What dominated the ex vivo response were HLA-C-restricted CMV-specific TCR beta clonotypes.

Germline V gene sequence: CDR1 SQVTM, CDR2 ANQGSEA. CDR3 size: 15 residues. V shed 0 bases and J shed 0 bases, with 12 bases lying between them. TCRdb processed the reads anew with MiXCR; each CDR3 protein has one entry. In the table there are fewer than 350,000 distinct CDR3 sequences, roughly 29% of which are singletons. Comments on this clonotype: Its cognate antigen is unknown.

This chain connects TRBV29-1 to TRBJ2-7, with D hard to call. The sequence came from a human donor in good health (CMV status not recorded). Some clones in this sample may be carry-over from other donors' samples. The starting material was cultured PBMCs, obtained from culture after CMV antigen stimulation. Here the CDR3 DNA reads TGCAGCGTTGAAGAACGAGGAGTTTTCTCCTACGAGCAGTACTTC. Protein product: CSVEERGVFSYEQYF.